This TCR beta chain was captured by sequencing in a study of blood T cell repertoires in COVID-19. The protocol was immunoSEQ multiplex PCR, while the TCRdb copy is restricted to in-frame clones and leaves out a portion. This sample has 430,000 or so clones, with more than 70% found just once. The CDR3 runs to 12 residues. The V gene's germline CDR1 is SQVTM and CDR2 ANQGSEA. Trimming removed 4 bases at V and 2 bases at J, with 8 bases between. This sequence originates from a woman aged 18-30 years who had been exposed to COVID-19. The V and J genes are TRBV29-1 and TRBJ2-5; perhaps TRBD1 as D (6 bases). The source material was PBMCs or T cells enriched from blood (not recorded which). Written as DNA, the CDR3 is TGCAGCGTTGGGACAGCGCAAGAGACCCAGTACTTC. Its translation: CSVGTAQETQYF. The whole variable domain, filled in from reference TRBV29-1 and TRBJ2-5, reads SAVISQKPSRDICQRGTSLTIQCQVDSQVTMMFWYRQQPGQSLTLIATANQGSEATYESGFVIDKFPISRPNLTFSTLTVSNMSPEDSSIYLCSVGTAQETQYFGPGTRLLVL.